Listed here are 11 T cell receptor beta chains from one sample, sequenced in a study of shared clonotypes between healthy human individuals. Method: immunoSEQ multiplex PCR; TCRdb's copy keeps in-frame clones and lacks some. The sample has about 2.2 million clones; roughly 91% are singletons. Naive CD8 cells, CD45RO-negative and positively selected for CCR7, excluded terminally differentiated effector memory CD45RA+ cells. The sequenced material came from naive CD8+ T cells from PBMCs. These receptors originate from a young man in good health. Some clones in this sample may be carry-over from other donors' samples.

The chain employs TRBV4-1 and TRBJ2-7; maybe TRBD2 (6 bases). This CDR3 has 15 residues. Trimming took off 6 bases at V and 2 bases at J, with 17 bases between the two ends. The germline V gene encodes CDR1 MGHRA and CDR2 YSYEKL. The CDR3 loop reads CASRRTMTDTYEQYF. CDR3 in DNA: TGCGCCAGCAGGCGGACTATGACAGATACCTACGAGCAGTACTTC.

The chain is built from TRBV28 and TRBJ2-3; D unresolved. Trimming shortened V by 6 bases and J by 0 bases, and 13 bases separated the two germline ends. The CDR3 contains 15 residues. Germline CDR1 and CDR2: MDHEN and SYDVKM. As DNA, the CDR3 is TGTGCCAGCAGCATTGGATCACAGAGCACAGATACGCAGTATTTT. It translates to CASSIGSQSTDTQYF.

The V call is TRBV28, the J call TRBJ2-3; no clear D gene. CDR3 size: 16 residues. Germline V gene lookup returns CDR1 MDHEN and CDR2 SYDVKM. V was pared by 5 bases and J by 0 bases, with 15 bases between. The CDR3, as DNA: TGTGCCAGCAGTGCCAACAGTCTCCCTAGCACAGATACGCAGTATTTT. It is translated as CASSANSLPSTDTQYF.

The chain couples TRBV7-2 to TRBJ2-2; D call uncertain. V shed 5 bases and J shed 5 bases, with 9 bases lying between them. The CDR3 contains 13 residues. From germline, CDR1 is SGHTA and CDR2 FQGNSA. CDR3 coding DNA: TGTGCCAGCAGCGCAGTCAAAACCGGGGAGCTGTTTTTT. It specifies CASSAVKTGELFF.

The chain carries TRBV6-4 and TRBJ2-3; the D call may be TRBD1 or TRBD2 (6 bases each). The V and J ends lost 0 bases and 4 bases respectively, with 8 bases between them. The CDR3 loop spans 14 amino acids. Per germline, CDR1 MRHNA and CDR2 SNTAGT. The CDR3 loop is CASSDSGGADTQYF. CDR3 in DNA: TGTGCCAGCAGTGACTCGGGGGGCGCAGATACGCAGTATTTT.

The CDR3 reads CASSTTGGLANTEAFF. CDR3 nucleotide sequence: TGTGCCAGCAGTACGACTGGGGGTTTGGCGAACACTGAAGCTTTCTTT. The rearrangement uses TRBV6-6 and TRBJ1-1; weak D call: TRBD1 (5 bases). The V end was cut by 5 bases, the J end by 1 base, with 17 bases between. Germline CDR1 MNHNY, CDR2 SVGAGI (reference sequence). CDR3 length: 16 residues.

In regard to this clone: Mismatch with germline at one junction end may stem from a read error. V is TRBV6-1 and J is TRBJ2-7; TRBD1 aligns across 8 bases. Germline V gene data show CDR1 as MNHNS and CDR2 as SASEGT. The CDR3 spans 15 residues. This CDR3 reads CASREVDRAGYEQYF. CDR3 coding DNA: TGTGCCAGCAGGGAAGTGGACAGGGCGGGCTACGAGCAGTACTTC.

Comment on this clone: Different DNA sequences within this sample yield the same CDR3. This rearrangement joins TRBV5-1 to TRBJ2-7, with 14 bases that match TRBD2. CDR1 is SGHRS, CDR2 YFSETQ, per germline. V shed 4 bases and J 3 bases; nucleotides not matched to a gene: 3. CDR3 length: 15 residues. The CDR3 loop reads CASSPGLAGGYEQYF. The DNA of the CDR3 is TGCGCCAGCAGCCCAGGACTAGCGGGGGGCTACGAGCAGTACTTC.

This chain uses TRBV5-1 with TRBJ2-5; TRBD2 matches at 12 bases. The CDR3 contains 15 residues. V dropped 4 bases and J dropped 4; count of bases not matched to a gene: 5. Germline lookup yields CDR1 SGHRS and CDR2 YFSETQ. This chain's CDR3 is CASSRAGLAGETQYF. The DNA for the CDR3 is TGCGCCAGCAGCCGAGCGGGACTAGCGGGAGAGACCCAGTACTTC. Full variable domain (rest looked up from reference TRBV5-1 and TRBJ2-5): KAGVTQTPRYLIKTRGQQVTLSCSPISGHRSVSWYQQTPGQGLQFLFEYFSETQRNKGNFPGRFSGRQFSNSRSEMNVSTLELGDSALYLCASSRAGLAGETQYFGPGTRLLVL.

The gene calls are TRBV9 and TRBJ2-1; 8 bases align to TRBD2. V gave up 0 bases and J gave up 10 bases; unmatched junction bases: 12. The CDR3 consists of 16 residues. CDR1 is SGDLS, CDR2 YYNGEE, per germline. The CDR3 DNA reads TGTGCCAGCAGCGTAGCCCTTTCGGGAGGGCCAGAGGAGCAGTTCTTC. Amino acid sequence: CASSVALSGGPEEQFF.

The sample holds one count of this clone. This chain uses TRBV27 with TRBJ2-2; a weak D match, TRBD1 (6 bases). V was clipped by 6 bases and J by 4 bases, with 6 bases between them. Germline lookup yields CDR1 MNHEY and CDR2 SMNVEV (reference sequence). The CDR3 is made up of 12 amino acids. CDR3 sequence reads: CASRQGTGELFF. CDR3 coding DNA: TGTGCCAGCAGACAGGGCACCGGGGAGCTGTTTTTT.